A selection of T cell receptor beta chains follows, all from one sample in a study of cytomegalovirus exposure and HLA in healthy donors. Profiling relied on immunoSEQ multiplex PCR, and the TCRdb table lists in-frame clones only, not all of them. In the table there are about 100,000 clones, approximately 68% of which are singletons. Sequenced sample: PBMCs. The receptors stem from a woman younger than 30 in good health and CMV-seropositive. Each CDR3 is given with its conserved first and last residue. Each record gives: J gene, D gene, V gene, clone size, CDR3 DNA, CDR3 protein. The D gene is left open where the match is weak. Clone size, where shown, is once, few, many, or a class for clones that have expanded.

TRBJ1-1 | TRBD1 | TRBV6-1 | few | TGTGCCAGCATTGACCCGGGACAGGGACCGAGCACTGAAGCTTTCTTT | CASIDPGQGPSTEAFF
TRBJ2-7 | TRBD2 | TRBV7-2 | NA | TGTGCCAGCAGCTTAAAGGCGGGAGGCGCCGAGCAGTACTTC | CASSLKAGGAEQYF
TRBJ1-2 | TRBD1 | TRBV7-2 | few | TGTGCCAGCAGCAGGCCGGGACAGGGGGGAAATGGCTACACCTTC | CASSRPGQGGNGYTF
TRBJ2-5 | TRBD2 | TRBV5-7 | NA | TGTGCCAGCAGCTTGTTCCTAGCGGGAAGGACTCCCAAAGAGACCCAGTACTTC | CASSLFLAGRTPKETQYF
TRBJ1-5 | NA | TRBV28 | NA | TGTGCCCTTCGAGGCAGGGGCACAAATAGCAATCAGCCCCAGCATTTT | CALRGRGTNSNQPQHF
TRBJ1-1 | TRBD1 | TRBV4-1 | few | TGCGCCAGCAGCCACTTACAGGGGGCTCTCACTGAAGCTTTCTTT | CASSHLQGALTEAFF
TRBJ1-5 | NA | TRBV9 | NA | TGTGCCAGCAGCGTAGCTCCAGGGGCTAATCAGCCCCAGCATTTT | CASSVAPGANQPQHF
TRBJ2-5 | NA | TRBV5-1 | NA | TGCGCCAGCAGACCTCAGGGGGGTCTGGAGACCCAGTACTTC | CASRPQGGLETQYF
TRBJ1-2 | TRBD1 | TRBV15 | NA | TGTGCCACCAGCAGAGGAGGGACAGGGTCGGTATATGGCTACACCTTC | CATSRGGTGSVYGYTF
TRBJ1-5 | TRBD1 | TRBV6-1 | NA | TGTGCCAGCAGTGAAGGGGGACAGGGAGGGCAGCCCCAGCATTTT | CASSEGGQGGQPQHF
TRBJ1-1 | NA | TRBV5-1 | NA | TGCGCCAGCAGCTTGGCCTCAGGAATGAACACTGAAGCTTTCTTT | CASSLASGMNTEAFF
TRBJ1-5 | TRBD1 | TRBV27 | once | TGTGCCAGCAGTTGGGCCGGGACAGGGGGCCATCAGCCCCAGCATTTT | CASSWAGTGGHQPQHF
TRBJ2-1 | NA | TRBV13 | NA | TGTGCCAGCAGCCCCGGGGAGAGATATGAGCAGTTCTTC | CASSPGERYEQFF
TRBJ1-1 | NA | TRBV7-6 | NA | TGTGCCAGCAGCCCCACCCCCGGCACTGAAGCTTTCTTT | CASSPTPGTEAFF
TRBJ2-7 | NA | TRBV19 | NA | TGTGCCAGTAGGCATGGACAGCACTACGAGCAGTACTTC | CASRHGQHYEQYF
TRBJ2-3 | TRBD1 | TRBV2 | NA | TGTGCCAGCAGTGAAGCGGGGACAGGGATCACAGATACGCAGTATTTT | CASSEAGTGITDTQYF
TRBJ1-5 | TRBD1 | TRBV6-1 | NA | TGTGCCAGCAGCCAAGGGACAGGGGGCAATCAGCCCCAGCATTTT | CASSQGTGGNQPQHF
TRBJ2-2 | NA | TRBV27 | medium-sized | TGTGCCAGCAGTTTATGGGGGGCCGGGGAGCTGTTTTTT | CASSLWGAGELFF
TRBJ2-5 | TRBD1 | TRBV5-6 | few | TGTGCCAGCAGCCGGGACAGAGGAGAGACCCAGTACTTC | CASSRDRGETQYF
TRBJ2-5 | NA | TRBV27 | NA | TGTGCCAGCAGTTTAGGTAGTTGGGAGACCCAGTACTTC | CASSLGSWETQYF
TRBJ1-4 | NA | TRBV28 | NA | TGTGCCAGCAGTTTCGGAGGGGATGAAAAACTGTTTTTT | CASSFGGDEKLFF
TRBJ2-2 | NA | TRBV6-6 | NA | TGTGCCAGCAGGGAAGGGGGTATCGGGGAGCTGTTTTTT | CASREGGIGELFF
TRBJ1-1 | NA | TRBV6-6 | NA | TGTGCCAGCAGTTACGGGAGGGCAACTGAAGCTTTCTTT | CASSYGRATEAFF
TRBJ1-5 | TRBD1 | TRBV2 | once | TGTGCCAGCAGTGGACAGGGCCGGGGAAGCAATCAGCCCCAGCATTTT | CASSGQGRGSNQPQHF
TRBJ2-7 | TRBD2 | TRBV4-1 | NA | TGCGCCAGCAGCCGGAGCCCAGCGGGGCCCACCTACGAGCAGTACTTC | CASSRSPAGPTYEQYF
TRBJ1-2 | TRBD1 | TRBV25-1 | NA | TGTGCCAGCAGTGAATCTCTGGGACAGGGGTTTTATGGCTACACCTTC | CASSESLGQGFYGYTF
TRBJ2-7 | TRBD1 | TRBV5-6 | few | TGTGCCAGCAGTTTTCCGGGACAGCTAGACTACGAGCAGTACTTC | CASSFPGQLDYEQYF
TRBJ1-5 | NA | TRBV4-3 | few | TGCGCCAGCAGCCAAGACCAGGGGCGGCCACCCCAGCATTTT | CASSQDQGRPPQHF
TRBJ1-3 | TRBD1 | TRBV6-5 | NA | TGTGCCAGCAGTTACTCGCTCGGACAGGGAGGAAACACCATATATTTT | CASSYSLGQGGNTIYF
TRBJ1-5 | NA | TRBV6-5 | NA | TGTGCCAGCAGTTACGCCGCCACGGCGGGGCAGCCCCAGCATTTT | CASSYAATAGQPQHF
TRBJ1-2 | TRBD1 | TRBV5-4 | NA | TGTGCCAGCAGCTCACCGGGACAGCCCTATGGCTACACCTTC | CASSSPGQPYGYTF